This T cell receptor beta chain derives from a study of tissue T cells after allogeneic stem cell transplantation. Study summary: Graft-versus-host disease patients received grafts, several unmodified and three CD34-selected to deplete T cells.

Notes on this clone: The antigen remains undetermined.

Libraries were prepared by immunoSEQ multiplex PCR; TCRdb keeps only in-frame clonotypes and omits some of them. Here the sample spans about 26,000 clones, about 90% being singletons. Germline assignment: CDR1 LNHDA and CDR2 SQIVND (reference sequence). V lost 5 bases and J lost 0, with 10 bases in between. The CDR3 runs to 14 residues. Study findings and constraints: Few T cell clones were shared across patients, but motif clusters showed tissue-specific shared signatures.

The source was blood, collected before transplantation. The chain couples TRBV19 to TRBJ1-1; D remains unclear. The sequence derives from a male donor aged 60 or over who later had graft-versus-host disease after an allogeneic stem cell transplant. The CDR3 spells CASSLKRVNTEAFF. CDR3 DNA: TGTGCCAGTAGTTTAAAAAGGGTGAACACTGAAGCTTTCTTT. Looking up the rest from reference TRBV19 and TRBJ1-1 gives the full variable domain: DGGITQSPKYLFRKEGQNVTLSCEQNLNHDAMYWYRQDPGQGLRLIYYSQIVNDFQKGDIAEGYSVSREKKESFPLTVTSAQKNPTAFYLCASSLKRVNTEAFFGQGTRLTVV.